Following are 18 T cell receptor beta chains from one sample sequenced in a study of radiation and T cells in renal cell carcinoma. Sequencing was performed with immunoSEQ multiplex PCR; in TCRdb, only in-frame clones are kept and a portion is missing. The table shows around 60,000 clones, with 70% to 80% occurring only once. Time point given: blood 2 weeks post-SBRT. Treatment indicated: 15 Gy SBRT to primary tumor, nephrectomy 4 weeks later. The source was blood, collected from a patient whose treatment included radiotherapy and nephrectomy. Every receptor here comes from a man aged 55 to 70 with renal cell carcinoma.

This chain uses TRBV6-5 with TRBJ1-2; D possibly corresponds to TRBD1 (6 bases). Trimming removed 4 bases from V and 7 bases from J, with 19 bases in between. This CDR3 spans 15 amino acids. Germline V gives CDR1 MNHEY, CDR2 SVGAGI. DNA of the CDR3: TGTGCCAGCAGTTTAACAGGGCCCACGCGCATTGGCTACACCTTC. Protein: CASSLTGPTRIGYTF.

The CDR3: CASRPGLPGGEQFF. For the CDR3, the DNA is TGTGCCAGCAGGCCGGGACTCCCCGGCGGTGAGCAGTTCTTC. The gene calls are TRBV7-2 and TRBJ2-1; a weak D match, TRBD2 (6 bases). This CDR3 comprises 14 residues. V lost 6 bases, J lost 9 bases, and 18 bases lay in between. Germline assignment: CDR1 SGHTA and CDR2 FQGNSA.

The J gene is TRBJ2-5, the V gene TRBV4-3; D remains ambiguous. The assigned J gene may be wrong: the sequence end matches TRBJ2-7 better. The CDR3 has 15 residues. Per germline, CDR1 LGHNA and CDR2 YSLEER. The chain's CDR3 is CASSQDEHYSYEQYF. The CDR3 DNA reads as TGCGCCAGCAGCCAAGATGAACATTATTCCTACGAGCAGTACTTC.

The genes are TRBV11-1 and TRBJ2-3; D is uncertain. Germline CDR1 and CDR2: SGHAT and FQDESV (reference sequence). V gave up 2 bases and J gave up 2 bases, with 11 bases separating them. This CDR3 spans 15 amino acids. Here the CDR3 DNA reads TGTGCCAGCAGCTTACTCGGAACTTACACAGATACGCAGTATTTT. Translated, it gives CASSLLGTYTDTQYF.

This CDR3 is CASSRDSGTDPYNEQFF. The DNA for the CDR3 is TGTGCCAGCAGCCGGGACAGCGGGACAGACCCCTACAATGAGCAGTTCTTC. This chain joins TRBV7-9 and TRBJ2-1; D possibly matches TRBD1 or TRBD2 (7 bases each). Trimming took off 5 bases at V and 2 bases at J, with 19 bases between the two ends. This CDR3 has 17 residues. Germline CDR1 is SEHNR and CDR2 is FQNEAQ (reference sequence).

This chain links TRBV15 with TRBJ1-4; no clear D gene. From germline, CDR1 is LNHNV and CDR2 YYDKDF (reference sequence). V was shortened by 8 bases and J by 0 bases, with 10 bases between the two germline ends. The CDR3 runs 14 residues. The CDR3 loop is CATGLLPTNEKLFF. The CDR3 coding sequence is TGTGCCACCGGGCTGCTTCCAACTAATGAAAAACTGTTTTTT. Full variable domain (rest looked up from reference TRBV15 and TRBJ1-4): DAMVIQNPRYQVTQFGKPVTLSCSQTLNHNVMYWYQQKSSQAPKLLFHYYDKDFNNEADTPDNFQSRRPNTSFCFLDIRSPGLGDTAMYLCATGLLPTNEKLFFGSGTQLSVL.

The chain is built from TRBV7-7 and TRBJ2-5; D is uncertain. The CDR3 totals 13 residues. CDR1 and CDR2 from the germline V gene are SSHAT and FNYEAQ (reference sequence). V lost 3 bases, J lost 1 base, and 6 bases lay in between. The CDR3 here is CASSFNSQETQYF. The DNA of the CDR3 is TGTGCCAGCAGCTTCAACTCCCAAGAGACCCAGTACTTC. The full variable domain, its missing parts supplied by reference TRBV7-7 and TRBJ2-5, is GAGVSQSPRYKVTKRGQDVTLRCDPISSHATLYWYQQALGQGPEFLTYFNYEAQPDKSGLPSDRFSAERPEGSISTLTIQRTEQRDSAMYRCASSFNSQETQYFGPGTRLLVL.

The V call is TRBV7-2, the J call TRBJ2-7, with 7 nucleotides matching TRBD2. The trim removed 5 bases at V and 5 bases at J, leaving 9 bases unmatched. Germline V lookup: CDR1 SGHTA, CDR2 FQGNSA. CDR3 size: 14 residues. The CDR3 nucleotides are TGTGCCAGCAGCCTAGGAGCGGGATTCCACGAGCAGTACGTC. Amino acid sequence: CASSLGAGFHEQYV.

The chain couples TRBV11-2 to TRBJ1-6; a possible D gene is TRBD1 (5 bases). V lost 5 bases, J lost 6 bases, and 14 bases lay in between. Germline CDR1 reads SGHAT; CDR2 reads FQNNGV. This CDR3 comprises 15 residues. The CDR3 region is CASSRVGGGNSPLHF. CDR3 coding DNA: TGTGCCAGCAGCAGAGTTGGGGGTGGTAATTCACCCCTCCACTTT.

The chain employs TRBV4-2 and TRBJ2-5; 11 positions match TRBD2. Trimming took 3 bases from V and 4 from J; bases not matched to a gene: 13. The germline V gene has CDR1 LGHNA and CDR2 YNFKEQ. The CDR3 covers 18 residues. The DNA for the CDR3 is TGTGCCAGCAGCCACCTGGGACTAGCGGAGAAGGGCGGAGAGACCCAGTACTTC. Its protein product is CASSHLGLAEKGGETQYF.

V gene TRBV6-5 combines with J gene TRBJ1-2; no clear D gene. This CDR3 region has 14 residues. The ends were cut back, 6 bases at V and 0 bases at J, with 11 bases in the middle. CDR1 MNHEY and CDR2 SVGAGI come from the germline V gene. The CDR3 DNA sequence: TGTGCCAGCAGGGACTCCCTAACTAACTATGGCTACACCTTC. Its protein is CASRDSLTNYGYTF.

The chain is built from TRBV7-9 and TRBJ2-2, with D perhaps TRBD1 (5 bases). V was pared by 3 bases and J by 2 bases, with 13 bases between. The CDR3 is 16 residues long. Germline V gene data show CDR1 as SEHNR and CDR2 as FQNEAQ (reference sequence). The DNA of the CDR3 is TGTGCCAGCAGCTTGCAGGGCCTCGCAAACACCGGGGAGCTGTTTTTT. Translating gives CASSLQGLANTGELFF.

The rearrangement uses TRBV7-2 and TRBJ2-5; D remains ambiguous. V was pared by 2 bases and J by 5 bases, with 12 bases between. Germline V CDR1 and CDR2: SGHTA, FQGNSA. The CDR3 length is 14 residues. Written as DNA, the CDR3 is TGTGCCAGCAGCTTACCCCCCCCCAGGGAGACCCAGTACTTC. Amino acids: CASSLPPPRETQYF.

The V and J genes are TRBV30 and TRBJ2-1; D gene ambiguous. Trimming stripped 1 base from V and 12 bases from J, with 10 bases between. The germline V gene encodes CDR1 GTSNPN and CDR2 SVGIG (reference sequence). This CDR3 is built from 11 residues. The CDR3 protein is CAWSDLEVQFF. CDR3 bases: TGTGCCTGGAGTGACTTGGAAGTGCAGTTCTTC. Variable domain in full (rest from reference TRBV30 and TRBJ2-1): SQTIHQWPATLVQPVGSPLSLECTVEGTSNPNLYWYRQAAGRGLQLLFYSVGIGQISSEVPQNLSASRPQDRQFILSSKKLLLSDSGFYLCAWSDLEVQFFGPGTRLTVL.

The chain recombines TRBV6-5 with TRBJ1-5; no clear D gene. This CDR3 comprises 13 residues. V dropped 2 bases and J dropped 4 bases, with 6 bases sitting between them. Germline CDR1 reads MNHEY; CDR2 reads SVGAGI. DNA of the CDR3: TGTGCCAGCAGTTACCGTAATAATCAGCCCCAGCATTTT. Encoded protein: CASSYRNNQPQHF.

This rearrangement joins TRBV4-1 to TRBJ2-5, with 15 bases that match TRBD2. With 4 bases clipped from V and 5 bases from J, the junction kept 8 bases outside the gene matches. Germline CDR1 is MGHRA and CDR2 is YSYEKL. The CDR3 extends over 17 amino acids. The CDR3 sequence is CASSPGLAGGPRETQYF. The CDR3 coding sequence is TGCGCCAGCAGCCCAGGACTAGCGGGGGGGCCCAGGGAGACCCAGTACTTC.

This clone was seen at least ten times. The chain uses TRBV5-3 and TRBJ1-1, with 7 bases aligning to TRBD1. TRBV5-3 is assigned to the ORF class and has an uncertain function. V lost 0 bases to trimming and J lost 5 bases; unmatched junction nucleotides: 13. The CDR3 consists of 17 residues. DNA of the CDR3: TGTGCCAGAAGCTTGGGGTCGGGGCCTCGGGACAGTACTGAAGCTTTCTTT. Its protein product is CARSLGSGPRDSTEAFF.

The V and J genes are TRBV6-1 and TRBJ1-2; D remains ambiguous. CDR1 and CDR2 from the germline V gene are MNHNS and SASEGT. This CDR3 has 18 amino acids. The V end lost 0 bases, the J end lost 1 base, and 18 bases lay between the germline ends. The CDR3 DNA sequence: TGTGCCAGCAGTGAAGCACGCCGCAGCAAAGCGAATAACTATGGCTACACCTTC. Protein sequence: CASSEARRSKANNYGYTF.